This is a list of T cell receptor beta chains from one sample in a study of vaccination and CD4 T cells after COVID-19. TCRdb analysed the PCR reads with MiXCR anew, one entry per CDR3 protein. The sample includes around 15,000 distinct CDR3 sequences, approximately 70% of them seen just once. Their antigen targets remain unknown. The specimen was CD4+ T cells from blood, cultured in vitro. The origin of the receptors is a human donor who had recovered from COVID-19. Both conserved end residues are part of each CDR3. Fields, in order: J gene, clone size, V gene, D gene, CDR3 protein, CDR3 DNA. D genes are given only for firm matches. Size values are once, few and many counts, or a class for expanded clones, and some rows have none.

TRBJ1-1 | . | TRBV7-2 | . | CASSFGGMNTEAFF | TGTGCCAGCAGCTTTGGGGGCATGAACACTGAAGCTTTCTTT
TRBJ1-1 | . | TRBV6-2/TRBV6-3 | . | CASTPPVGWDTEAFF | TGTGCCAGCACTCCACCCGTGGGCTGGGATACTGAAGCTTTCTTT
TRBJ2-2 | few | TRBV20-1 | . | CSYPAPSGNTGELFF | TGCAGTTACCCCGCTCCCAGCGGGAACACCGGGGAGCTGTTTTTT
TRBJ1-2 | . | TRBV19 | . | CASSRPREFYGYTF | TGTGCCAGTAGTCGCCCCAGGGAATTCTATGGCTACACCTTC
TRBJ2-5 | . | TRBV6-2/TRBV6-3 | TRBD1 | CASRDRDQETQYF | TGTGCCAGCAGGGACAGGGATCAGGAGACCCAGTACTTC
TRBJ1-5 | once | TRBV20-1 | . | CSARGGVGAGNQPQHF | TGCAGTGCTAGAGGGGGCGTGGGGGCCGGCAATCAGCCCCAGCATTTT
TRBJ1-1 | . | TRBV6-5 | . | CASSYSAQGGTEAFF | TGTGCCAGCAGTTACTCGGCGCAGGGAGGTACTGAAGCTTTCTTT
TRBJ1-3 | . | TRBV6-1 | . | CASSRGTPVSGNTIYF | TGTGCCAGCAGTAGAGGAACACCCGTCTCTGGAAACACCATATATTTT
TRBJ2-7 | . | TRBV28 | . | CASRGRAALRSYEQYF | TGTGCCAGCAGGGGACGAGCGGCACTCCGATCCTACGAGCAGTACTTC
TRBJ2-4 | . | TRBV27 | . | CASSLFSGGLAKNIQYF | TGTGCCAGCAGTTTATTCTCGGGTGGGTTAGCCAAAAACATTCAGTACTTC
TRBJ2-7 | . | TRBV7-3 | TRBD2 | CASSPTSGSSYEQYF | TGTGCCAGCAGCCCAACCAGCGGGAGCTCCTACGAGCAGTACTTC
TRBJ1-2 | once | TRBV28 | TRBD1 | CASSGSMRGRFYGYTF | TGTGCCAGCAGTGGATCGATGAGGGGGCGTTTCTATGGCTACACCTTC
TRBJ1-6 | . | TRBV5-6 | . | CASSLAGDSPLHF | TGTGCCAGCAGCTTGGCAGGGGATTCACCCCTCCACTTT